The clone carrying this T cell receptor beta chain was observed once. Its target is unknown. The data derive from a study of T cell responses to AZD1222 COVID-19 vaccine. Produced via immunoSEQ multiplex PCR; TCRdb's table is partial and in-frame only. The sample has under 200,000 clones; approximately 94% are singletons. Study findings and constraints: Baseline antibody screening turned up just 6 or 7 seropositive AZD1222 recipients. There were mostly white British donors and more females than males, and clonal diversity was possibly underestimated. The span of vaccine-associated CD4 TCRs extended across spike, with dominance at 160-218 and 743-854. Unmutated regions of variants are reportedly targeted by nearly half of spike-specific TCRs.

CDR1 is SNHLY, CDR2 FYNNEI, per germline. V was trimmed by 5 bases and J by 1 base, leaving 8 bases between them. The CDR3 has 13 residues. The sequence derives from an adult who received the MenACWY meningococcal vaccine as a control. The gene calls are TRBV2 and TRBJ1-2, with D perhaps matching TRBD1 (5 bases). This specimen consisted of peripheral blood, obtained 28 days after the second dose of the MenACWY control vaccine. CDR3 loop: CASSIGVNYGYTF. DNA for the CDR3: TGTGCCAGCAGTATAGGGGTTAACTATGGCTACACCTTC.